This TCR beta chain originates from a study of identical twins. Study findings and constraints: For monozygotic twins, models underestimated out-of-frame TCR alpha sharing. Twins showed weaker excess sharing in their beta out-of-frame sequences. With abundant cord blood beta clonotypes, insertions were fewer; memory repertoires showed no such pattern. Twins shared out-of-frame alpha sequences with excess low generation probability.

Using its own MiXCR run on the 5' RACE reads, TCRdb lists one record per CDR3 protein. The sample carries 220,000 or so distinct CDR3 sequences, approximately 7% recorded once. Many counts were recorded for this clonotype. The target antigen is unknown. The trim removed 5 bases at V and 7 bases at J, leaving 5 bases unmatched. This CDR3 is built from 15 residues. The germline gives CDR1 SEHNR, CDR2 FQNEAQ (reference sequence). The same sample was also studied in work on yellow fever vaccine responses in identical twins.

Sequencing used memory (CD45RO+) T cells sorted from blood. The clonotype was recovered from a woman younger than 30 in good health. This rearrangement joins TRBV7-9 to TRBJ2-7, with 16 positions matching TRBD2. The CDR3 coding sequence is TGTGCCAGCAGCCCCGCGGGACTAGCGGGGGGGGAGCAGTACTTC. It specifies CASSPAGLAGGEQYF.